Only a few counts were recorded for the clone carrying this T cell receptor beta chain. What it recognizes is unknown. These data belong to a study of naive and memory T cell subsets. An equimolar mix of two oligonucleotides served as the beta constant-region primer for TRBC1 and TRBC2. Four rounds of PCR amplified the ligated cDNA using nested alpha and beta constant-region primers plus SP2. An oligonucleotide with the SP2 primer and a 12-nucleotide UMI was ligated to the cDNA 3' end. TCRdb used MiXCR to reprocess the UMI-ligation and nested PCR reads, holding one entry per CDR3 protein. The profile shows 150,000 or so distinct CDR3 sequences, roughly 20% of them singletons. Germline V lookup: CDR1 DFQATT, CDR2 SNEGSKA (reference sequence). The CDR3 has 12 amino acids. V dropped 1 base and J dropped 2 bases, with 5 bases sitting between them. Separate alpha and beta amplification began at the second PCR step.

Study-level points and caveats: Over 95% of naive TCR sequences appeared only once after error correction, unlike memory subsets. Naive repertoires, especially CD8, held a few larger clonotypes, possibly memory cells re-expressing CD45RA.

V is TRBV20-1 and J is TRBJ1-2; no clear D gene. The source is a human donor in good health. Source material: naive CD4+ T cells from blood. The CDR3 region has the DNA TGCAGTGCTAGAGTGCAGAACTATGGCTACACCTTC. Its protein product is CSARVQNYGYTF.